These T cell receptor beta chains were read from a single sample in a study of early T cells in non-severe SARS-CoV-2 infection. MiXCR was run by TCRdb on the 5' RACE reads, yielding one entry per CDR3 protein. The profile shows roughly 35,000 distinct CDR3 sequences, roughly 4% of them singletons. Sequencing used whole blood. The receptors stem from an adult who was a healthcare worker with PCR-confirmed SARS-CoV-2 infection or an uninfected control (not recorded which). Each CDR3 is given with its conserved first and last residue. The D gene is left open where the match is weak. Clone size is not always given. Where it is, it says once, few, many or a class for expanded clones.

CDR3 protein | CDR3 DNA | J gene | D gene | CDR3 length | clone size | V gene
CSATRTSGNTGELFF | TGCAGTGCAACCCGGACTAGCGGTAACACCGGGGAGCTGTTTTTT | TRBJ2-2 | TRBD2 | 15 | few | TRBV20-1
CASNTREAPYNEQFF | TGTGCCAGCAACACGAGGGAGGCCCCCTACAATGAGCAGTTCTTC | TRBJ2-1 | NA | 15 | many | TRBV7-9
CASRREGARSYNSPLHF | TGTGCCAGCAGACGCGAGGGGGCCCGCTCCTATAATTCACCCCTCCACTTT | TRBJ1-6 | TRBD1 | 17 | medium-sized | TRBV6-1
CASSLTGVETQYF | TGTGCCAGCTCACTGACAGGGGTGGAGACCCAGTACTTC | TRBJ2-5 | TRBD1 | 13 | many | TRBV18
CASSQDAQGRTWFF | TGCGCCAGCAGCCAAGACGCGCAGGGCAGAACTTGGTTCTTC | TRBJ2-1 | NA | 14 | many | TRBV4-3
CASSYSPTSDRPYNEQFF | TGTGCCAGCAGTTACTCCCCTACTTCCGATCGTCCTTACAATGAGCAGTTCTTC | TRBJ2-1 | NA | 18 | NA | TRBV6-2/TRBV6-3
CATSGPGLAVNEQFF | TGTGCCACGTCAGGCCCGGGACTAGCGGTCAATGAGCAGTTCTTC | TRBJ2-1 | TRBD2 | 15 | many | TRBV28
CASSFRQGSQYF | TGTGCCAGCAGTTTCAGACAGGGATCTCAGTACTTC | TRBJ2-4 | TRBD1 | 12 | many | TRBV28
CASRLQGAETQYF | TGTGCCAGCAGATTACAGGGGGCCGAGACCCAGTACTTC | TRBJ2-5 | TRBD1 | 13 | few | TRBV7-8
CATTPLQGAGANVLTF | TGTGCCACAACCCCCCTACAGGGTGCTGGGGCCAACGTCCTGACTTTC | TRBJ2-6 | NA | 16 | many | TRBV12-3/TRBV12-4
CASSLQQGGNYGYTF | TGCGCCAGCAGCCTTCAACAGGGGGGTAACTATGGCTACACCTTC | TRBJ1-2 | TRBD1 | 15 | many | TRBV4-1
CASSEDRANSPLHF | TGCGCCAGCAGTGAGGACAGGGCCAATTCACCCCTCCACTTT | TRBJ1-6 | TRBD1 | 14 | many | TRBV4-3
CASSTIGETEAFF | TGTGCCAGCAGCACGATAGGGGAAACTGAAGCTTTCTTT | TRBJ1-1 | NA | 13 | many | TRBV11-1
CASSQEILRRPSNEQFF | TGTGCCAGCAGCCAAGAAATACTGAGGAGGCCATCCAATGAGCAGTTCTTC | TRBJ2-1 | NA | 17 | many | TRBV14
CASSPIPSLQGRDNEQFF | TGTGCCAGCAGTCCTATCCCCAGTCTGCAGGGAAGGGACAATGAGCAGTTCTTC | TRBJ2-1 | NA | 18 | many | TRBV6-2/TRBV6-3
CASAGQGEGYTF | TGTGCCAGCGCGGGACAGGGGGAAGGCTACACCTTC | TRBJ1-2 | TRBD1 | 12 | many | TRBV25-1
CASSSNLAGSNTGELFF | TGTGCCAGCAGCAGCAACCTAGCGGGGTCGAACACCGGGGAGCTGTTTTTT | TRBJ2-2 | NA | 17 | many | TRBV21-1
CASSQGSTDTQYF | TGCGCCAGCAGCCAAGGGAGCACAGATACGCAGTATTTT | TRBJ2-3 | NA | 13 | few | TRBV5-1
CASSVAQENYEQYF | TGTGCCAGCAGCGTAGCGCAAGAGAACTACGAGCAGTACTTC | TRBJ2-7 | NA | 14 | many | TRBV9
CASSQVVRNTEAFF | TGCGCCAGCAGCCAAGTGGTAAGGAACACTGAAGCTTTCTTT | TRBJ1-1 | NA | 14 | many | TRBV4-3
CASSQTGVSAYEQYF | TGTGCCAGCAGCCAGACAGGGGTCTCGGCCTACGAGCAGTACTTC | TRBJ2-7 | TRBD1 | 15 | many | TRBV4-2
CASSSIFRSTGELFF | TGTGCCAGCAGCTCCATTTTTAGGAGCACCGGGGAGCTGTTTTTT | TRBJ2-2 | NA | 15 | many | TRBV7-2
CASSPPRGQGRDTQYF | TGTGCCAGCAGCCCACCCCGGGGGCAGGGACGGGATACGCAGTATTTT | TRBJ2-3 | NA | 16 | many | TRBV5-4
CASSPQGHEQFF | TGTGCCAGCAGCCCGCAGGGGCATGAGCAGTTCTTC | TRBJ2-1 | NA | 12 | NA | TRBV9